Sequencing of this T cell receptor (beta chain) was carried out in a study of T cells in tuberculosis. General study points: Some low-affinity tetramer-binding T cells may be absent from this sample.

This CDR3 comprises 15 residues. CDR1 is SGDLS and CDR2 is YYNGEE in the germline V gene. The ends were cut back, 1 base at V and 4 bases at J, with 12 bases in the middle. After thawing and overnight rest, PBMC were stained with GMM-loaded CD1B tetramer, viability dye and anti-CD3 for sorting. The CD1B tetramers carried C32 glucose monomycolate purified from Rhodococcus equi. Tetramer-sorted PBMC had been CD14 monocyte-depleted before freezing. Approximately 100,000 tetramer-negative cells were sorted from each donor. No alpha-beta pairing information exists for these sequences. Some clones are missing from TCRdb's copy, which holds only in-frame ones; the method was immunoSEQ multiplex PCR. In the table there are approximately 58,000 clones, around 90% of which are singletons.

This TCR was sampled from an adult woman with latent tuberculosis. Sequencing was carried out using CD1b-GMM tetramer-negative cells sorted from PBMCs. The V call is TRBV9, the J call TRBJ2-1; tentative D call: TRBD1 (5 bases). CDR3 sequence reads: CASSVQGEVYNEQFF. In DNA form, the CDR3 reads TGTGCCAGCAGCGTACAGGGTGAGGTATACAATGAGCAGTTCTTC.